This T cell receptor (beta chain) was sequenced during a study of blood T cell repertoires in COVID-19. Overall study: From T cells, B-cell-depleted T cells, or PBMCs came the material, which was cDNA or gDNA.

Adults between roughly 18 and 95 years of age took part from about 24 US areas. Participants reported their clinical history, and cohort assignment relied on those reports. Germline CDR1 SGHRS, CDR2 YFSETQ. The J segment lost 2 bases and the V segment lost 4 bases, leaving 8 bases of the junction unmatched. This CDR3 contains 15 residues. The table came from immunoSEQ multiplex PCR; TCRdb's copy has only in-frame clones and leaves some out. The sample records fewer than 500,000 clones, 70% to 90% being singletons. Sequenced material: PBMCs or T cells enriched from blood (not recorded which). The clonotype was recovered from a young woman with acute COVID-19. The V and J genes are TRBV5-1 and TRBJ2-5, with TRBD2 identical over 7 bases. The CDR3 sequence is CASSGDGGSQETQYF. As DNA, the CDR3 is TGCGCCAGCAGCGGAGACGGGGGGTCGCAAGAGACCCAGTACTTC.